The rows below give T cell receptor beta chains drawn from one sample of a study of beta chain features in type 1 diabetes. Assay used: immunoSEQ multiplex PCR; TCRdb lists only in-frame clones, some missing. This sample yields 150,000 to 190,000 clones, of which approximately 10% are seen a single time; approximately 0.5% belongs to the top ten. Sequencing input: central memory CD4+ T cells from blood. Receptors were obtained from a man younger than 45 with type 1 diabetes. The CDR3 runs from the conserved cysteine through the conserved F or W. The order of the fields is V gene, clone size, J gene, D gene, CDR3 protein, CDR3 DNA. D genes are given only for firm matches. Size is stated for part of the rows, as once, few or many counts, or as a class when the clone is expanded.

TRBV9	NA	TRBJ2-3	NA	CASSMQAGRTDTQYF	TGTGCCAGCAGCATGCAAGCGGGCAGGACAGATACGCAGTATTTT
TRBV20-1	few	TRBJ1-1	NA	CSARQNTEAFF	TGCAGTGCTAGACAGAACACTGAAGCTTTCTTT
TRBV28	NA	TRBJ2-5	TRBD1	CASRDRGGETQYF	TGTGCCAGCCGGGACAGGGGAGGAGAGACCCAGTACTTC
TRBV18	few	TRBJ1-2	NA	CASSPPSGTYGYTF	TGTGCCAGCTCACCACCGAGCGGGACCTATGGCTACACCTTC
TRBV19	few	TRBJ2-7	NA	CASSGTSRTGEQYF	TGTGCCAGTAGCGGGACTTCAAGAACGGGGGAGCAGTACTTC
TRBV15	few	TRBJ2-1	NA	CATSRVGDEQFF	TGTGCCACCAGCAGAGTAGGGGATGAGCAGTTCTTC
TRBV30	few	TRBJ1-2	NA	CAWSVNRINYGYTF	TGTGCCTGGAGTGTAAACAGGATTAACTATGGCTACACCTTC
TRBV7-2	few	TRBJ2-7	TRBD1	CASSPLAQGKNEQYF	TGTGCCAGCAGCCCCCTTGCACAGGGGAAGAACGAGCAGTACTTC
TRBV5-1	few	TRBJ2-7	TRBD1	CASSPRTGPYEQYF	TGCGCCAGCAGCCCTAGGACAGGCCCCTACGAGCAGTACTTC
TRBV18	few	TRBJ2-5	TRBD2	CASSLSSGTEETQYF	TGTGCCAGCTCACTATCTAGCGGCACGGAAGAGACCCAGTACTTC
TRBV15	few	TRBJ2-1	NA	CATSRSLSGASYNEQFF	TGTGCCACCAGCAGGTCCTTAAGCGGAGCCTCCTACAATGAGCAGTTCTTC
TRBV11-2	few	TRBJ2-1	NA	CASSKRGSGGYNEQFF	TGTGCCAGCAGCAAGAGAGGGTCAGGAGGGTACAATGAGCAGTTCTTC
TRBV6-1	few	TRBJ2-3	NA	CASSEAAGIADTQYF	TGTGCCAGCAGTGAAGCGGCGGGAATTGCAGATACGCAGTATTTT
TRBV5-1	NA	TRBJ1-1	TRBD1	CASSLAVQGARSTEAFF	TGCGCCAGCAGCTTGGCCGTACAGGGGGCGCGGAGCACTGAAGCTTTCTTT
TRBV7-2	once	TRBJ2-1	NA	CASSLSGTYNEQFF	TGTGCCAGCAGCCTCAGCGGTACCTACAATGAGCAGTTCTTC
TRBV6-5	few	TRBJ2-5	TRBD2	CASSPRGVGETQYF	TGTGCCAGCAGTCCGCGGGGGGTCGGGGAGACCCAGTACTTC
TRBV5-6	NA	TRBJ1-1	NA	CASSQQGPEAFF	TGTGCCAGCAGCCAACAGGGTCCTGAAGCTTTCTTT
TRBV4-3	NA	TRBJ2-7	TRBD1	CASSRGQGAYEQYF	TGCGCCAGCAGCCGTGGACAGGGGGCCTACGAGCAGTACTTC
TRBV2	few	TRBJ2-7	TRBD2	CASSEGLAGEGSEQYF	TGTGCCAGCAGTGAGGGACTAGCGGGAGAAGGGTCCGAGCAGTACTTC
TRBV7-9	few	TRBJ1-3	TRBD1	CASSPTGSGNTIYF	TGTGCCAGCAGCCCGACAGGGTCTGGAAACACCATATATTTT
TRBV2	few	TRBJ1-5	NA	CASSEELGQAKPQHF	TGTGCCAGCAGTGAAGAGTTGGGGCAGGCTAAGCCCCAGCATTTT
TRBV11-2	few	TRBJ2-5	NA	CASSPLQADSGTQYF	TGTGCCAGCAGCCCCCTCCAGGCGGACAGCGGGACCCAGTACTTC
TRBV27	few	TRBJ2-3	NA	CASSPRFPPTDTQYF	TGTGCCAGCAGTCCGCGTTTCCCACCTACAGATACGCAGTATTTT
TRBV29-1	few	TRBJ1-1	TRBD1	CSVQGTENTEAFF	TGCAGCGTACAGGGGACAGAGAACACTGAAGCTTTCTTT
TRBV28	many	TRBJ2-2	TRBD2	CASSLGGSYTGELFF	TGTGCCAGCAGTTTAGGCGGGAGCTACACCGGGGAGCTGTTTTTT
TRBV7-2	few	TRBJ2-1	NA	CASSLWPLNEQFF	TGTGCCAGCAGCTTATGGCCCCTCAATGAGCAGTTCTTC
TRBV28	few	TRBJ1-2	TRBD1	CASTGTEVYGYTF	TGTGCCAGTACCGGGACAGAGGTTTATGGCTACACCTTC
TRBV4-2	NA	TRBJ2-7	TRBD1	CASSHRTGDAMVYEQYF	TGTGCCAGCAGCCACCGAACAGGGGATGCTATGGTCTACGAGCAGTACTTC
TRBV7-3	NA	TRBJ2-3	NA	CASSFSGSADTQYF	TGTGCCAGCAGCTTTTCGGGTTCCGCAGATACGCAGTATTTT
TRBV5-4	NA	TRBJ2-2	NA	CASSSARGAGELFF	TGTGCCAGCAGTTCCGCCAGGGGAGCCGGGGAGCTGTTTTTT
TRBV20-1	NA	TRBJ2-7	NA	CSAADTNKIYF	TGCAGTGCGGCGGACACAAACAAAATCTACTTC
TRBV27	NA	TRBJ1-5	NA	CASSSLPTGYQPQHF	TGTGCCAGCAGTTCCCTCCCTACGGGGTATCAGCCCCAGCATTTT
TRBV5-1	NA	TRBJ2-3	NA	CASSNELASSTDTQYF	TGCGCCAGCAGCAACGAGCTAGCGAGTAGCACAGATACGCAGTATTTT
TRBV4-2	few	TRBJ2-7	TRBD1	CASSQQLDRGFSYEQYF	TGTGCCAGCAGCCAACAACTGGACAGGGGGTTTTCCTACGAGCAGTACTTC
TRBV28	NA	TRBJ2-1	NA	CASSQTMEQFF	TGTGCCAGCAGTCAGACAATGGAGCAGTTCTTC
TRBV28	few	TRBJ2-5	NA	CASSPWTDQETQYF	TGTGCCAGCAGTCCTTGGACAGACCAAGAGACCCAGTACTTC
TRBV6-6	few	TRBJ2-7	TRBD2	CASSYGGRAGSYEQYF	TGTGCCAGCAGTTACGGCGGGAGGGCCGGCTCCTACGAGCAGTACTTC
TRBV25-1	few	TRBJ1-5	NA	CASSAGSGNQPQHF	TGTGCCAGCAGTGCCGGGTCGGGCAATCAGCCCCAGCATTTT
TRBV11-2	NA	TRBJ1-5	NA	CASSLQSSQPQHF	TGTGCCAGCAGCTTGCAATCGAGTCAGCCCCAGCATTTT
TRBV5-1	NA	TRBJ2-1	TRBD2	CASSSTLAGVNNEQFF	TGCGCCAGCAGCTCTACACTAGCGGGAGTGAACAATGAGCAGTTCTTC
TRBV27	few	TRBJ2-3	NA	CASSQNTDTQYF	TGTGCCAGCAGTCAAAACACAGATACGCAGTATTTT
TRBV2	NA	TRBJ2-4	NA	CASTRGTRGNIQYF	TGTGCCAGCACAAGGGGGACAAGGGGGAACATTCAGTACTTC
TRBV2	few	TRBJ1-5	NA	CASSGRVNSNQPQHF	TGTGCCAGCAGTGGTCGGGTTAATAGCAATCAGCCCCAGCATTTT
TRBV29-1	NA	TRBJ2-5	NA	CSVRGSSETQYF	TGCAGCGTTAGGGGCTCTTCTGAGACCCAGTACTTC
TRBV5-4	NA	TRBJ2-7	TRBD1	CASSRRTGGSSYEQYF	TGTGCCAGCAGCCGAAGGACAGGCGGAAGCTCCTACGAGCAGTACTTC
TRBV5-4	NA	TRBJ1-1	NA	CASSLQLDTEAFF	TGTGCCAGCAGCCTCCAGTTGGACACTGAAGCTTTCTTT
TRBV2	NA	TRBJ1-1	NA	CASSQGRGSEAFF	TGTGCCAGCAGCCAGGGGAGAGGATCTGAAGCTTTCTTT
TRBV28	NA	TRBJ2-5	TRBD2	CASSSLSGSRETQYF	TGTGCCAGCAGTTCCCTAAGCGGGAGTCGGGAGACCCAGTACTTC
TRBV7-2	few	TRBJ2-1	NA	CASSLAQSKKQFF	TGTGCCAGCAGCTTAGCACAGTCCAAAAAGCAGTTCTTC